This T cell receptor beta chain was captured in a study of post-analysis software for immune sequencing data. Sequencing libraries made from TCR beta cDNA carried unique molecular identifiers. TCRdb fed the PCR reads into MiXCR, producing one record per CDR3 protein. The data contain hundreds of thousands of distinct CDR3 sequences, more than 50% of them singletons. This clonotype showed up just a few times. The TCR originated in a girl aged 2 to 9 with multiple sclerosis. Sequences were obtained from blood.

The DNA of the CDR3 is TGCAGTGCGGGGACAGGCCACAATGAAAAACTGTTTTTT. Protein sequence: CSAGTGHNEKLFF. V is TRBV20-1 and J is TRBJ1-4; 8 nucleotides line up with TRBD1. The CDR3 runs to 13 residues. With 6 bases clipped from V and 5 bases from J, the junction kept 5 bases outside the gene matches. CDR1 and CDR2 (germline): DFQATT, SNEGSKA (reference sequence).